This is a list of T cell receptor beta chains from one sample in a study of cytomegalovirus exposure and HLA in healthy donors. Generated by immunoSEQ multiplex PCR, the TCRdb table keeps only in-frame clones and is missing some. The table includes more than 100,000 clones, 74% detected once. The specimen sequenced was PBMCs. The receptors shown here come from a woman aged 50 to 60 in good health and CMV-seropositive. Both conserved end residues are trimmed from each CDR3.

v_call cdr3_aa
TRBV19 ASTRDRGNEKLF
TRBV5-1 ASSLEGTATTDTQY
TRBV7-8 ASSGRGGGASPQY
TRBV7-2 ASRLDRYEQY
TRBV7-9 ASRDTGSGSPLH
TRBV21-1 ASSKPYAKTGTSVGCSYNEQF
TRBV6-1 PSSEAGQGSPPQH
TRBV2 ASSEVRGETQY
TRBV6-6 ASSRGTEAEAF
TRBV29-1 SVNNRGSGNTIY
TRBV2 ASRSGGYNSPLH
TRBV5-4 ASSLTGGGTDTQY
TRBV6-6 ASTGQGSYEQY
TRBV2 ASSNQQGGEQF
TRBV5-1 ARSLGGTSGADTQY
TRBV6-6 AVGARDRLNQPQH
TRBV5-1 ASSLGSSYEQY
TRBV7-2 ASSPMWAGGNEQF
TRBV6-6 ASSLDGTGASQPQH
TRBV19 ATRRGQGAQGYT
TRBV29-1 SARDWRGNEAF
TRBV25-1 ASSARQRRVEETQY
TRBV6-5 ASSKTGKNSPLH
TRBV6-1 ASTDRANGYT
TRBV5-8 ASSLYGNEKLF